These 30 T cell receptor beta chains were all obtained from the same sample, sequenced in a study of blood T cell repertoires in COVID-19. Sequencing used immunoSEQ multiplex PCR; TCRdb keeps in-frame clones, though not all of them. The sample includes around 250,000 clones, 65% to 85% of them seen just once. The sample taken for sequencing was peripheral blood. These receptors originate from a man older than 75 with acute or convalescent COVID-19.

V usage is TRBV25-1 and J usage is TRBJ1-2; TRBD1 aligns across 8 bases. The CDR3 spans 16 residues. CDR1 and CDR2 from the germline V gene are MGHDK and SYGVNS. The V segment lost 5 bases and the J segment 7 bases; nucleotides outside the gene matches: 15. In DNA form, the CDR3 reads TGTGCCAGCAGTCCGGCTCCCGGGACAGGAGGACTTGGCTACACCTTC. It translates to CASSPAPGTGGLGYTF.

The V gene is TRBV5-1, the J gene TRBJ2-2; TRBD2 is a possible D gene (5 bases). Per the germline V gene, CDR1 is SGHRS and CDR2 is YFSETQ. The length of the CDR3 is 15 residues. V lost 1 base to trimming and J lost 8 bases, with 15 bases between them. As DNA, the CDR3 is TGCGCCAGCAGCTTGTACGGGGTGATCGTGGGGGAGCTGTTTTTT. Protein: CASSLYGVIVGELFF. The complete variable domain, with remaining parts taken from reference TRBV5-1 and TRBJ2-2, reads KAGVTQTPRYLIKTRGQQVTLSCSPISGHRSVSWYQQTPGQGLQFLFEYFSETQRNKGNFPGRFSGRQFSNSRSEMNVSTLELGDSALYLCASSLYGVIVGELFFGEGSRLTVL.

In DNA form, the CDR3 reads TGTGCCAGCAGTGAATGGGAGGGAAGCACAGATACGCAGTATTTT. It is translated as CASSEWEGSTDTQYF. V is TRBV6-1 and J is TRBJ2-3; 7 nucleotides line up with TRBD2. Germline CDR1 reads MNHNS; CDR2 reads SASEGT. J gave up 0 bases and V 2 bases, and 2 bases lay outside the gene matches. This CDR3 comprises 15 residues.

Here the CDR3 reads CASIQLGGSSSDTQYF. For the CDR3, the DNA is TGTGCCAGCATACAGCTGGGCGGGAGTAGCTCAGATACGCAGTATTTT. The chain is built from TRBV27 and TRBJ2-3; 7 nucleotides match TRBD2. The CDR3 consists of 16 residues. Germline-derived CDR1 and CDR2 are MNHEY and SMNVEV (reference sequence). V was pared by 7 bases and J by 4 bases, with 14 bases of the junction left unmatched.

J is TRBJ2-6 and V is TRBV4-1; 10 bases agree with TRBD1. With 0 bases clipped from V and 1 base from J, the junction kept 6 bases outside the gene matches. Germline V CDR1 and CDR2: MGHRA, YSYEKL. There are 19 residues in the CDR3. CDR3 DNA sequence: TGCGCCAGCAGCCAAGATCACGGACAGGGGGGATCTGGGGCCAACGTCCTGACTTTC. Its protein is CASSQDHGQGGSGANVLTF.

V usage is TRBV11-2 and J usage is TRBJ1-2; the match to TRBD1 covers 7 bases. The CDR3 has 14 residues. Losses at the gene ends were 5 bases for V and 7 bases for J; bases not matched to a gene: 10. CDR1 and CDR2 (germline): SGHAT, FQNNGV. CDR3 region: CASSLETGVGGYTF. CDR3 nucleotides: TGTGCCAGCAGCCTCGAAACAGGGGTTGGTGGCTACACCTTC.

About this clone itself: Other nucleotide sequences in the sample specify the same CDR3. The chain joins TRBV30 to TRBJ2-5, with D perhaps TRBD2 (6 bases). The V and J ends lost 1 base and 1 base respectively, with 7 bases between them. CDR1 is GTSNPN and CDR2 is SVGIG in the germline V gene (reference sequence). The CDR3 consists of 13 residues. The CDR3 DNA reads as TGTGCCTGGAGTGGGGGACTCCAAGAGACCCAGTACTTC. The encoded protein is CAWSGGLQETQYF. The full variable domain, completed using reference TRBV30 and TRBJ2-5, is SQTIHQWPATLVQPVGSPLSLECTVEGTSNPNLYWYRQAAGRGLQLLFYSVGIGQISSEVPQNLSASRPQDRQFILSSKKLLLSDSGFYLCAWSGGLQETQYFGPGTRLLVL.

V and J are TRBV28 and TRBJ1-3, with D maybe TRBD1 (6 bases). Trimming removed 6 bases at V and 1 base at J, with 13 bases between. This CDR3 comprises 15 residues. In germline, CDR1 is MDHEN, CDR2 SYDVKM. The CDR3 sequence: CASSSGQSSGNTIYF. CDR3 nucleotides: TGTGCCAGCAGCTCAGGACAGTCGTCTGGAAACACCATATATTTT.

The chain employs TRBV7-2 and TRBJ2-2, with TRBD1 matching over 8 bases. This CDR3 is built from 14 residues. The V gene's germline CDR1 is SGHTA and CDR2 FQGNSA. V lost 5 bases and J lost 7; bases outside the gene matches: 6. The CDR3, as DNA: TGTGCCAGCAGCCTCGGACAGGGAAGCGGGGAGCTGTTTTTT. Amino acids: CASSLGQGSGELFF.

The chain joins TRBV28 to TRBJ2-7, with D unclear. Trimming removed 2 bases from V and 2 bases from J, with 13 bases in between. Per the germline V gene, CDR1 is MDHEN and CDR2 is SYDVKM. CDR3 length: 15 amino acids. Here the CDR3 reads CASSLVAGNAYEQYF. The CDR3 DNA reads TGTGCCAGCAGTTTAGTAGCCGGAAACGCCTACGAGCAGTACTTC.

The rearrangement joins TRBV19 to TRBJ2-5, with 9 bases lining up with TRBD1. There are 15 residues in the CDR3. The germline gives CDR1 LNHDA, CDR2 SQIVND (reference sequence). V dropped 5 bases and J dropped 5; count of bases not matched to a gene: 9. The CDR3 bases are TGTGCCAGTAGTGTACCGGGACAGGGCGTCGAGACCCAGTACTTC. Amino acid sequence: CASSVPGQGVETQYF.

The chain carries TRBV9 and TRBJ2-3; possibly TRBD1 for D (6 bases). The germline V gene has CDR1 SGDLS and CDR2 YYNGEE. CDR3 size: 15 residues. V lost 0 bases to trimming and J lost 2 bases, with 10 bases between them. This chain's CDR3 is CASSVGGHYTDTQYF. CDR3 DNA: TGTGCCAGCAGCGTAGGGGGACATTACACAGATACGCAGTATTTT.

This chain uses TRBV20-1 with TRBJ2-5, with TRBD2 identical over 11 bases. CDR3 length: 16 amino acids. Germline CDR1 and CDR2: DFQATT and SNEGSKA (reference sequence). With V trimmed by 3 bases and J by 0 bases, 6 bases remained unmatched. CDR3 sequence reads: CSASRLAGGNQETQYF. The CDR3 region has the DNA TGCAGTGCTAGTCGTCTAGCGGGAGGCAACCAAGAGACCCAGTACTTC.

The chain uses TRBV29-1 and TRBJ2-1; D possibly corresponds to TRBD2 (6 bases). Trimming left V 3 bases short and J 8 bases short, with 11 bases between. Germline V gives CDR1 SQVTM, CDR2 ANQGSEA. This CDR3 contains 12 residues. CDR3 DNA: TGCAGCGTTGATGGGGCTAGCGATGAGCAGTTCTTC. Its translation: CSVDGASDEQFF.

This chain links TRBV6-6 with TRBJ1-4; D is possibly TRBD1 (6 bases). V was pared by 3 bases and J by 8 bases, with 19 bases between. The CDR3 length is 16 residues. Germline V gives CDR1 MNHNY, CDR2 SVGAGI (reference sequence). The CDR3 is CASSYPVGAVGEKLFF. The CDR3, as DNA: TGTGCCAGCAGTTATCCCGTGGGGGCGGTGGGAGAAAAACTGTTTTTT.

V is TRBV28 and J is TRBJ2-7; tentative D call: TRBD1 (6 bases). The V and J ends lost 6 bases and 1 base respectively, with 19 bases between them. This CDR3 is 16 amino acids long. Germline CDR1 reads MDHEN; CDR2 reads SYDVKM. The CDR3 sequence is CASSSYPDRYSYEQYF. The DNA of the CDR3 is TGTGCCAGCAGCTCCTACCCCGACAGGTATTCCTACGAGCAGTACTTC.

The V call is TRBV19, the J call TRBJ2-6, with 9 bases identical to TRBD2. The CDR3 extends over 19 amino acids. Germline CDR1 is LNHDA and CDR2 is SQIVND (reference sequence). For the CDR3, the DNA is TGTGCGTCCGGCCGGTTCACTAGCGGGCGAAGCTCTGGGGCCAACGTCCTGACTTTC. This gives the protein CASGRFTSGRSSGANVLTF. The full variable domain, rest sourced from reference TRBV19 and TRBJ2-6, is DGGITQSPKYLFRKEGQNVTLSCEQNLNHDAMYWYRQDPGQGLRLIYYSQIVNDFQKGDIAEGYSVSREKKESFPLTVTSAQKNPTAFYLCASGRFTSGRSSGANVLTFGAGSRLTVL.

V and J are TRBV7-6 and TRBJ2-5, with 14 nucleotides matching TRBD2. From germline, CDR1 is SGHVS and CDR2 FNYEAQ. Germline trimming cut 5 bases from V and 7 bases from J; bases unmatched to any gene: 18. The CDR3 consists of 19 residues. This CDR3 is CASSPGLAGGLARVWTQYF. The DNA for the CDR3 is TGTGCCAGCAGCCCAGGACTAGCGGGGGGCCTGGCGCGAGTTTGGACCCAGTACTTC.

The chain links TRBV7-9 to TRBJ1-1; D ambiguous. Trimming cost V 2 bases and J 0 bases, with 4 bases left between them. The germline gives CDR1 SEHNR, CDR2 FQNEAQ (reference sequence). The CDR3 consists of 13 residues. DNA for the CDR3: TGTGCCAGCAGCTTATATATGAACACTGAAGCTTTCTTT. Translating it yields CASSLYMNTEAFF.

This clone was recorded only once. The V and J genes are TRBV5-4 and TRBJ2-7, with TRBD1 as a possible D gene (5 bases). The germline V gene has CDR1 SGHNT and CDR2 YYREEE (reference sequence). The V and J ends lost 0 bases and 0 bases respectively, with 13 bases between them. The CDR3 extends over 16 amino acids. CDR3 bases: TGTGCCAGCAGCTTGGGAAGGGGCCGCGGCTCCTACGAGCAGTACTTC. Translation: CASSLGRGRGSYEQYF.

This clone has just one count. The chain uses TRBV11-3 and TRBJ2-5, with TRBD2 identical over 11 bases. The germline gives CDR1 SGHNT, CDR2 YENEEA. The V segment lost 5 bases and the J segment 5 bases; nucleotides outside the gene matches: 4. The CDR3 is made up of 14 amino acids. DNA for the CDR3: TGTGCCAGCAGCAAAGGGACTAGCGGCGAGACCCAGTACTTC. Translated, it gives CASSKGTSGETQYF.

The chain couples TRBV20-1 to TRBJ2-7; tentative D call: TRBD2 (6 bases). Germline CDR1 and CDR2: DFQATT and SNEGSKA (reference sequence). V dropped 6 bases and J dropped 2 bases, with 20 bases sitting between them. This CDR3 has 15 amino acids. The CDR3: CSASTTGVGTYEQYF. The CDR3 nucleotides read TGCAGTGCCAGTACGACGGGGGTAGGGACCTACGAGCAGTACTTC.

The V gene is TRBV6-5, the J gene TRBJ1-2; 8 nucleotides agree with TRBD1. This CDR3 region has 16 residues. CDR1 MNHEY and CDR2 SVGAGI come from the germline V gene. J gave up 7 bases and V 2 bases, and 12 bases lay outside the gene matches. This chain's CDR3 is CASSYGWTGSLGGYTF. CDR3 in DNA: TGTGCCAGCAGTTACGGTTGGACAGGGAGTTTAGGTGGCTACACCTTC.

The J gene is TRBJ2-5, the V gene TRBV11-2; a weak D match, TRBD1 (6 bases). The CDR3 has 18 residues. V shed 5 bases and J shed 5 bases, with 27 bases lying between them. From germline, CDR1 is SGHAT and CDR2 FQNNGV. CDR3 DNA sequence: TGTGCCAGCAGCCGGGGTATGACAGGAGCCAAAGGAAGGGAGACCCAGTACTTC. It is translated as CASSRGMTGAKGRETQYF. Combining the CDR3 with reference TRBV11-2 and TRBJ2-5 gives the whole variable domain EAGVAQSPRYKIIEKRQSVAFWCNPISGHATLYWYQQILGQGPKLLIQFQNNGVVDDSQLPKDRFSAERLKGVDSTLKIQPAKLEDSAVYLCASSRGMTGAKGRETQYFGPGTRLLVL.

The chain has TRBV2 and TRBJ2-2, with unresolved D. The V gene's germline CDR1 is SNHLY and CDR2 FYNNEI. CDR3 length equals 13 residues. Trimming left V 7 bases short and J 1 base short, with 7 bases between. The CDR3 coding sequence is TGTGCCAGCAACAGACAGAACACCGGGGAGCTGTTTTTT. It specifies CASNRQNTGELFF.

The chain joins TRBV19 to TRBJ2-7, with TRBD1 matching 7 bases. V gave up 4 bases and J gave up 2 bases; unmatched junction bases: 5. Germline V lookup: CDR1 LNHDA, CDR2 SQIVND (reference sequence). The CDR3 runs 14 residues. The CDR3 region has the DNA TGTGCCAGTAGTAAGGGGGCGCAGACCTACGAGCAGTACTTC. This translates into CASSKGAQTYEQYF. The complete variable domain, with remaining parts taken from reference TRBV19 and TRBJ2-7, reads DGGITQSPKYLFRKEGQNVTLSCEQNLNHDAMYWYRQDPGQGLRLIYYSQIVNDFQKGDIAEGYSVSREKKESFPLTVTSAQKNPTAFYLCASSKGAQTYEQYFGPGTRLTVT.

This chain links TRBV29-1 with TRBJ1-1; D gene ambiguous. This CDR3 is built from 12 residues. Per germline, CDR1 SQVTM and CDR2 ANQGSEA. Between the trimmed V and J ends, which lost 6 bases and 8 bases, there was a span of 16 bases. The CDR3 DNA reads TGCAGCGTCATAGCATGGCAAGACGAAGCTTTCTTT. Amino acids: CSVIAWQDEAFF.

The chain links TRBV6-2 or TRBV6-3 to TRBJ2-5; 9 nucleotides line up with TRBD1. The CDR3 loop spans 16 amino acids. Germline CDR1 is MNHEY and CDR2 is SVGEGT. The V segment lost 6 bases and the J segment 4 bases; nucleotides outside the gene matches: 12. CDR3 residues: CASRPGAYRGRETQYF. DNA of the CDR3: TGTGCCAGCAGGCCTGGGGCCTACAGGGGGCGAGAGACCCAGTACTTC.

This chain links TRBV20-1 with TRBJ1-5, with D hard to call. Trimming took off 3 bases at V and 2 bases at J, with 14 bases between the two ends. Germline CDR1 reads DFQATT; CDR2 reads SNEGSKA (reference sequence). This CDR3 is built from 15 residues. The CDR3 region has the DNA TGCAGTGCTAGTATCGGAGTCCCGGGCAATCAGCCCCAGCATTTT. Its protein product is CSASIGVPGNQPQHF.

CDR3 bases: TGTGCCAGCAGCTCACTAGCGGGAGGATCCTACAATGAGCAGTTCTTC. Protein: CASSSLAGGSYNEQFF. V usage is TRBV5-4 and J usage is TRBJ2-1; 12 nucleotides line up with TRBD2. This CDR3 is 16 amino acids long. Losses at the gene ends were 3 bases for V and 1 base for J; bases not matched to a gene: 2. Germline values: CDR1 SGHNT, CDR2 YYREEE (reference sequence).